Shown below are 12 T cell receptor beta chains from a single sample sequenced in a study of blood T cell repertoires in COVID-19. Produced via immunoSEQ multiplex PCR; TCRdb's table is partial and in-frame only. The sample has around 250,000 clones, more than 75% seen once; the top ten hold roughly a sixth. The sample comprised PBMCs or T cells enriched from blood (not recorded which). The source of these receptors is a man younger than 30 who had recovered from COVID-19.

This chain joins TRBV4-1 and TRBJ2-1; D is unresolved. V was pared by 0 bases and J by 3 bases, with 15 bases between. Per the germline V gene, CDR1 is MGHRA and CDR2 is YSYEKL. The CDR3 spans 17 residues. The CDR3 DNA reads as TGCGCCAGCAGCCAAGATATAATACTTCGAAGCTACAATGAGCAGTTCTTC. Encoded protein: CASSQDIILRSYNEQFF.

V usage is TRBV2 and J usage is TRBJ1-4; the match to TRBD1 covers 7 bases. Germline CDR1 reads SNHLY; CDR2 reads FYNNEI. The CDR3 extends over 13 amino acids. The V segment lost 7 bases and the J segment 5 bases; nucleotides outside the gene matches: 4. This chain's CDR3 is CASKGQSNEKLFF. The CDR3 DNA is TGTGCCAGCAAGGGACAGTCCAATGAAAAACTGTTTTTT.

The chain combines TRBV19 with TRBJ2-7; 8 bases line up with TRBD1. The V gene's germline CDR1 is LNHDA and CDR2 SQIVND (reference sequence). The CDR3 loop spans 15 amino acids. With V trimmed by 5 bases and J by 5 bases, 11 bases remained unmatched. This chain's CDR3 is CASSPGTGATHEQYF. The CDR3 DNA follows: TGTGCCAGTAGTCCCGGGACAGGAGCGACCCACGAGCAGTACTTC.

V gene TRBV29-1 combines with J gene TRBJ1-2; no clear D gene. Looked up from germline, CDR1 is SQVTM and CDR2 is ANQGSEA. The CDR3 spans 14 residues. V lost 0 bases and J 3 bases, leaving 11 bases between the germline ends. The CDR3 nucleotides are TGCAGCGTTGAAGATGATGAGGAACACTATGGCTACACCTTC. It codes for CSVEDDEEHYGYTF.

This sequence joins TRBV10-3 and TRBJ2-1; tentatively, D is TRBD1 (6 bases). V lost 2 bases and J 0 bases, leaving 14 bases between the germline ends. The CDR3 contains 17 residues. The germline gives CDR1 ENHRY, CDR2 SYGVKD. The CDR3 bases are TGTGCCATCAGTGAGGGAACAGGGACACGCTCCTACAATGAGCAGTTCTTC. Protein product: CAISEGTGTRSYNEQFF.

In its sample, this clone was seen once. The J gene is TRBJ2-7, the V gene TRBV27; weak D call: TRBD1 (5 bases). V lost 5 bases to trimming and J lost 5 bases, with 16 bases between them. The CDR3 has 14 amino acids. Germline V gene data show CDR1 as MNHEY and CDR2 as SMNVEV (reference sequence). CDR3 bases: TGTGCCAGCAGTCCGGTAGGGGTATCGAACGAGCAGTACTTC. Translation: CASSPVGVSNEQYF.

The CDR3 sequence: CASSLARGPGGGYTF. CDR3 sequence (DNA): TGCGCCAGCAGCTTGGCCCGTGGGCCCGGGGGTGGCTACACCTTC. V and J are TRBV5-1 and TRBJ1-2, with D possibly TRBD1 on 5 matching bases. CDR1 is SGHRS and CDR2 is YFSETQ in the germline V gene. The CDR3 is made up of 15 amino acids. The V end lost 0 bases, the J end lost 7 bases, and 16 bases lay between the germline ends.

The rearrangement uses TRBV12-5 and TRBJ1-2; TRBD1 matches at 7 bases. This CDR3 region has 15 residues. Germline trimming cut 0 bases from V and 5 bases from J; bases unmatched to any gene: 6. The V gene's germline CDR1 is LGHNT and CDR2 FRNRAP. The CDR3 coding sequence is TGTGCTAGTGGTTTGGTACCTAGGGGACAGTATGGCTACACCTTC. Protein: CASGLVPRGQYGYTF.

J is TRBJ1-2 and V is TRBV27; the match to TRBD1 covers 10 bases. Trimming cost V 7 bases and J 1 base; bases outside gene matches: 9. The CDR3 length is 16 residues. Germline loops: CDR1 MNHEY, CDR2 SMNVEV (reference sequence). CDR3 residues: CASKLTGQGYNYGYTF. The CDR3 DNA follows: TGTGCCAGCAAACTAACGGGACAGGGGTATAACTATGGCTACACCTTC.

The genes are TRBV27 and TRBJ2-1; TRBD2 aligns across 14 bases. V lost 3 bases to trimming and J lost 5 bases; unmatched junction nucleotides: 9. The CDR3 sequence is 18 residues long. Germline V gene lookup returns CDR1 MNHEY and CDR2 SMNVEV (reference sequence). This chain's CDR3 is CASSFHGTSGRNNNEQFF. The CDR3 nucleotides are TGTGCCAGCAGTTTCCACGGGACTAGCGGGAGAAACAACAATGAGCAGTTCTTC.

A few counts support this clone. CDR3 sequence (DNA): TGTGCCAGCTCTCAGAGAGAGACAGGGGAAAATTCACCCCTCCACTTT. Amino acids: CASSQRETGENSPLHF. This chain uses TRBV18 with TRBJ1-6; 8 nucleotides match TRBD1. The V and J ends lost 6 bases and 7 bases, in that order; junction bases with no gene match: 11. Germline V gene lookup returns CDR1 KGHSH and CDR2 LQKENI. The CDR3 runs 16 residues.

This chain joins TRBV10-2 and TRBJ2-1; D perhaps matches TRBD2 (5 bases). The CDR3 is 10 amino acids. V was cut by 8 bases and J by 9 bases, with 8 bases left in between. From germline, CDR1 is WSHSY and CDR2 SAAADI. The CDR3 reads CASSAGEQFF. The CDR3 DNA sequence: TGCGCCAGCTCTGCGGGTGAGCAGTTCTTC.